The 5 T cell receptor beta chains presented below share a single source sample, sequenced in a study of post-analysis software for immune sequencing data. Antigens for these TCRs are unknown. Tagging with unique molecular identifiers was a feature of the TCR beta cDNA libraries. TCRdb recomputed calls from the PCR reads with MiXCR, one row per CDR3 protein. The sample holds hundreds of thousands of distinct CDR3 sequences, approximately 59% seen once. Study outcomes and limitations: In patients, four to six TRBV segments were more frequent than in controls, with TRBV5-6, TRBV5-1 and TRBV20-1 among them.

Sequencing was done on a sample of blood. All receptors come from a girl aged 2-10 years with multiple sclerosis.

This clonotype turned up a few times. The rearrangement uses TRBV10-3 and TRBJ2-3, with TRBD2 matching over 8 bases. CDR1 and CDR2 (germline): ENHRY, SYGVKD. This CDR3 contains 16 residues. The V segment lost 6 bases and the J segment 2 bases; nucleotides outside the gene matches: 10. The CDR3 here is CAISPGAGASTDTQYF. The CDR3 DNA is TGTGCCATCAGCCCGGGAGCGGGGGCCTCCACAGATACGCAGTATTTT.

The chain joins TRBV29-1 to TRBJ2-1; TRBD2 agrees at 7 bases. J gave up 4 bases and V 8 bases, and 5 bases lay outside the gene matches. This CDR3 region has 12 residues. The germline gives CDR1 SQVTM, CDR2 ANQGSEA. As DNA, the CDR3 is TGCAGCCCACGGGGGGTGTACAATGAGCAGTTCTTC. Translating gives CSPRGVYNEQFF.

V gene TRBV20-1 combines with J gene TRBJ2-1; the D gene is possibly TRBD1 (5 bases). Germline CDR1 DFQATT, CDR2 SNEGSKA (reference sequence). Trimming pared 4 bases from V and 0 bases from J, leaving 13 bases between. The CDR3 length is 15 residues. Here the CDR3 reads CSATETASSYNEQFF. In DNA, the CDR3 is TGCAGTGCTACAGAGACAGCGAGCTCCTACAATGAGCAGTTCTTC.

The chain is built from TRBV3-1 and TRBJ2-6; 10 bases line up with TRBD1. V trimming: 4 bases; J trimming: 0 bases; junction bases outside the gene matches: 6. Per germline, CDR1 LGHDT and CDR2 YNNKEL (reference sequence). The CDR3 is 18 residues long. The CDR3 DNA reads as TGTGCCAGCAGCCTTGGGACAGGGGTGGTCTCTGGGGCCAACGTCCTGACTTTC. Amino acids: CASSLGTGVVSGANVLTF.

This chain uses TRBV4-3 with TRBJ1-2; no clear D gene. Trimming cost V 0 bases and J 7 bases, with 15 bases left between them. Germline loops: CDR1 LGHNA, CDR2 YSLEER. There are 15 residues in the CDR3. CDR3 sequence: CASSQDLSPGGGYTF. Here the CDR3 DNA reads TGCGCCAGCAGCCAAGATCTTTCGCCCGGCGGTGGCTACACCTTC.